This TCR beta chain comes out of a study of cytomegalovirus exposure and HLA in healthy donors. PCR employed 60 Vbeta and 13 Jbeta primers. Profiled with immunoSEQ multiplex PCR; TCRdb holds only in-frame clones, not every one. The sample carries about 120,000 clones, 60% to 85% recorded once. Germline trimming cut 3 bases from V and 6 bases from J; bases unmatched to any gene: 9. Germline CDR1 is SGHRS and CDR2 is YFSETQ. The CDR3 contains 17 residues. The sequence was obtained from a young woman in good health and CMV-seronegative. The chain is built from TRBV5-1 and TRBJ2-3; 14 bases line up with TRBD2. Sequenced input: PBMCs. The CDR3 reads CASSSTTSGGVGDTQYF. The CDR3 DNA reads TGCGCCAGCAGCTCTACGACTAGCGGGGGGGTGGGGGATACGCAGTATTTT.